The TCR beta chain described here comes from a study of T cells in localized non-small cell lung cancer. Study results and caveats: Blood T cell density predicted longer survival; adjacent-lung clonality, shorter. For the top 100 tumor clones, a median about 57 also appeared in adjacent lung. There was higher T cell clonality in uninvolved adjacent lung than in tumor, and it was highest there. Heterogeneity is still possible, as just one tumor region was sequenced.

A note on this clone: Its antigen remains unknown.

Some clones are missing from TCRdb's copy, which holds only in-frame ones; the method was immunoSEQ multiplex PCR. The sample yields approximately 35,000 clones, roughly 90% seen once. CDR3 length equals 14 residues. Germline V gives CDR1 MNHEY, CDR2 SVGAGI. Deletions cut 5 bases from V and 7 bases from J, with 15 bases between. The source material was peripheral blood, sampled before any cancer treatment. V usage is TRBV6-5 and J usage is TRBJ1-3; D gene uncertain. This TCR derives from a female donor over 55 with stage I lung adenocarcinoma. The CDR3 protein is CASSERLEWNTIYF. CDR3 bases: TGTGCCAGCAGTGAAAGGTTAGAGTGGAACACCATATATTTT.